What follows are 3 T cell receptor beta chains derived from one specimen sequenced in a study of metastatic and nonmetastatic thyroid tumors. MiXCR reprocessed the PCR reads for TCRdb. The table shows more than 15,000 clones, with under 35% occurring only once. Every patient was untreated before thyroid surgery. The sequenced material came from adjacent normal tissue. These receptor sequences come from a female donor with papillary thyroid cancer or a benign thyroid nodule (not recorded which). Some clones in this sample may be carry-over from other donors' samples.

This clone was counted a few times. The V and J genes are TRBV19 and TRBJ1-1; D not resolved. The germline V and J ends were trimmed by 5 bases and 4 bases, with 11 bases remaining between them. The germline CDR1 and CDR2 sequences are LNHDA and SQIVND (reference sequence). This CDR3 contains 13 residues. CDR3 loop: CASSATRTTEAFF. In DNA form, the CDR3 reads TGTGCCAGTAGTGCAACTCGGACCACTGAAGCTTTCTTT.

This clone was observed a handful of times. The rearrangement uses TRBV20-1 and TRBJ2-3; maybe TRBD2 (6 bases). Germline CDR1 is DFQATT and CDR2 is SNEGSKA (reference sequence). The germline V and J ends were trimmed by 5 bases and 2 bases, with 14 bases remaining between them. CDR3 length: 14 residues. For the CDR3, the DNA is TGCAGTGCTTATAGCGGTGTCTTCACAGATACGCAGTATTTT. Its translation is CSAYSGVFTDTQYF.

This clone was picked up a small number of times. The chain has TRBV4-2 and TRBJ1-1, with D unresolved. The CDR3 runs 13 residues. CDR1 LGHNA and CDR2 YNFKEQ come from the germline V gene. Trimming pared 0 bases from V and 2 bases from J, leaving 4 bases between. CDR3 coding DNA: TGTGCCAGCAGCCAAGACCTTAACACTGAAGCTTTCTTT. Translated, it gives CASSQDLNTEAFF.